Presented here are 29 T cell receptor beta chains from one specimen sequenced in a study of blood T cell dynamics during melanoma immunotherapy. As to time point: pre-treatment baseline. The repertoire was sequenced with immunoSEQ multiplex PCR; TCRdb's copy has only in-frame clones and lacks some. The sample holds about 8,500 clones, more than 75% seen once. The source was blood, collected from a patient treated with checkpoint blockade. The receptor set was obtained from a human donor with melanoma.

This sequence joins TRBV7-8 and TRBJ2-1; D is perhaps TRBD1 (6 bases). Per the germline V gene, CDR1 is SGHVS and CDR2 is FQNEAQ. The ends were cut back, 1 base at V and 3 bases at J, with 13 bases in the middle. The CDR3 consists of 16 residues. The CDR3 region is CASSLDGGLGYNEQFF. CDR3 nucleotides: TGTGCCAGCAGCTTAGATGGGGGCCTGGGCTACAATGAGCAGTTCTTC.

The CDR3 loop is CASSIGRKNTEAFF. CDR3 coding DNA: TGTGCCAGTAGTATTGGGCGGAAGAACACTGAAGCTTTCTTT. The genes are TRBV19 and TRBJ1-1, with D unresolved. The CDR3 has 14 amino acids. Deletions cut 3 bases from V and 1 base from J, with 9 bases between. CDR1 LNHDA and CDR2 SQIVND come from the germline V gene (reference sequence).

This clone has more than one count but fewer than ten. This chain uses TRBV25-1 with TRBJ1-1; possible D gene TRBD1, 6 bases. Trimming removed 7 bases from V and 0 bases from J, with 15 bases in between. The V gene's germline CDR1 is MGHDK and CDR2 SYGVNS. There are 15 residues in the CDR3. The CDR3: CASKGDNFMNTEAFF. CDR3 nucleotide sequence: TGTGCCAGCAAAGGGGACAACTTTATGAACACTGAAGCTTTCTTT.

This chain joins TRBV28 and TRBJ2-7; 9 nucleotides agree with TRBD1. Germline V CDR1 and CDR2: MDHEN, SYDVKM. This CDR3 has 14 amino acids. Trimming cost V 3 bases and J 3 bases; bases outside gene matches: 3. The CDR3 protein is CASSFLGQGYEQYF. CDR3 sequence (DNA): TGTGCCAGCAGTTTCTTGGGACAGGGCTACGAGCAGTACTTC.

This clone is a singleton in its sample. The V gene is TRBV27, the J gene TRBJ1-2; D ambiguous. Trimming took off 2 bases at V and 5 bases at J, with 9 bases between the two ends. Looked up from germline, CDR1 is MNHEY and CDR2 is SMNVEV (reference sequence). The CDR3 totals 13 residues. DNA for the CDR3: TGTGCCAGCAGTTTACGCAGCAATTATGGCTACACCTTC. It translates to CASSLRSNYGYTF.

This clone was picked up one time. J is TRBJ2-1 and V is TRBV30; 7 bases line up with TRBD1. Germline V gene sequence: CDR1 GTSNPN, CDR2 SVGIG (reference sequence). V trimming: 3 bases; J trimming: 4 bases; junction bases outside the gene matches: 6. This CDR3 region has 14 residues. CDR3 sequence: CAWRGDRVYNEQFF. Written as DNA, the CDR3 is TGTGCCTGGAGGGGCGACAGGGTTTACAATGAGCAGTTCTTC.

The chain carries TRBV10-2 and TRBJ2-5; 9 bases are a match to TRBD2. The CDR3 has 14 amino acids. V dropped 5 bases and J dropped 5; count of bases not matched to a gene: 6. Germline V gives CDR1 WSHSY, CDR2 SAAADI. Here the CDR3 DNA reads TGCGCCAGCAGTAGCGGGGGGTATGATGAGACCCAGTACTTC. This sequence encodes CASSSGGYDETQYF.

The rearrangement links TRBV27 to TRBJ1-6; D not certain. The germline gives CDR1 MNHEY, CDR2 SMNVEV (reference sequence). The CDR3 is made up of 14 amino acids. V lost 3 bases and J lost 10, with 13 bases in between. The CDR3 region is CASSFAGVGSPLHF. CDR3 sequence (DNA): TGTGCCAGCAGTTTTGCTGGGGTGGGCTCACCCCTCCACTTT.

The chain has TRBV7-2 and TRBJ2-7; 8 bases are a match to TRBD1. The trim removed 2 bases at V and 7 bases at J, leaving 10 bases unmatched. The CDR3 is made up of 15 amino acids. CDR1 and CDR2 (germline): SGHTA, FQGNSA. The CDR3 loop reads CASSLQGQGLGEQYF. In DNA, the CDR3 is TGTGCCAGCAGCTTACAAGGACAGGGATTGGGTGAGCAGTACTTC.

The V call is TRBV2, the J call TRBJ2-1; D is unresolved. Trimming removed 8 bases at V and 1 base at J, with 6 bases between. This CDR3 contains 12 residues. CDR1 is SNHLY, CDR2 FYNNEI, per germline. CDR3 coding DNA: TGTGCCAGCCGAACTTCCTACAATGAGCAGTTCTTC. Its translation is CASRTSYNEQFF.

The chain uses TRBV19 and TRBJ1-5; TRBD1 might be the D (5 bases). The germline V gene encodes CDR1 LNHDA and CDR2 SQIVND (reference sequence). This CDR3 has 14 amino acids. The V end lost 7 bases, the J end lost 3 bases, and 13 bases lay between the germline ends. The CDR3 region is CASNQGALNQPQHF. In nucleotides, the CDR3 is TGTGCCAGTAACCAAGGGGCCCTCAATCAGCCCCAGCATTTT.

About this clone: One end of the junction varies from germline; a read error may be responsible. The identical CDR3 is also encoded by other nucleotide sequences in the sample. The CDR3 sequence: CASSINAFMNTEAFF. The CDR3 coding sequence is TGTGCCAGTAGTATAAATGCATTCATGAACACTGAAGCCTTCTTT. The rearrangement links TRBV19 to TRBJ1-1, with D uncertain. There are 15 residues in the CDR3. The V gene's germline CDR1 is LNHDA and CDR2 SQIVND (reference sequence).

The V call is TRBV28, the J call TRBJ2-1; 8 bases match TRBD2. After removal of 3 bases from V and 7 bases from J, the junction contained 8 bases not matched to a gene. CDR1 is MDHEN, CDR2 SYDVKM, per germline. The CDR3 is 15 amino acids. CDR3 nucleotide sequence: TGTGCCAGCAGTTTCGGACTAGCCGTAGGTAATGAGCAGTTCTTC. It translates to CASSFGLAVGNEQFF.

This clone has only one observation. V usage is TRBV27 and J usage is TRBJ2-1; D unclear. This CDR3 is built from 14 residues. V was clipped by 5 bases and J by 2 bases, with 10 bases between them. Germline CDR1 reads MNHEY; CDR2 reads SMNVEV (reference sequence). This CDR3 is CASSPDTAYNEQFF. DNA for the CDR3: TGTGCCAGCAGTCCTGACACCGCCTACAATGAGCAGTTCTTC.

This chain connects TRBV2 to TRBJ1-5; the D gene is possibly TRBD1 (5 bases). The V end lost 8 bases, the J end lost 4 bases, and 15 bases lay between the germline ends. Germline loops: CDR1 SNHLY, CDR2 FYNNEI. The CDR3 extends over 14 amino acids. CDR3: CASELGLGNQPQHF. CDR3 coding DNA: TGTGCCAGCGAATTGGGGCTTGGGAATCAGCCCCAGCATTTT.

This chain joins TRBV5-1 and TRBJ1-2; D remains unclear. Germline assignment: CDR1 SGHRS and CDR2 YFSETQ. This CDR3 spans 15 amino acids. V lost 5 bases and J lost 2, with 16 bases in between. The CDR3 sequence is CASRSRSGENYGYTF. The CDR3 nucleotides are TGCGCCAGCAGGTCTCGTAGCGGAGAAAACTATGGCTACACCTTC. The full variable domain, its missing parts supplied by reference TRBV5-1 and TRBJ1-2, is KAGVTQTPRYLIKTRGQQVTLSCSPISGHRSVSWYQQTPGQGLQFLFEYFSETQRNKGNFPGRFSGRQFSNSRSEMNVSTLELGDSALYLCASRSRSGENYGYTFGSGTRLTVV.

This clone was seen more than once but under ten times. The DNA of the CDR3 is TGTGCCAGTAGTATCCCGGACCGACTTGACACCCTCCACTTT. Protein: CASSIPDRLDTLHF. The chain carries TRBV19 and TRBJ1-6; D is undetermined. The germline V gene encodes CDR1 LNHDA and CDR2 SQIVND (reference sequence). There are 14 residues in the CDR3. V lost 3 bases and J lost 14, with 17 bases in between.

The gene calls are TRBV5-1 and TRBJ2-5; 9 nucleotides match TRBD1. The CDR3 totals 16 residues. Germline CDR1 SGHRS, CDR2 YFSETQ. The junction had 7 bases not matched to a gene; V was cut back by 1 base and J by 3 bases. The CDR3 nucleotides read TGCGCCAGCAGCTTGAGTCCGACAGGGGGGGAAGAGACCCAGTACTTC. Its protein is CASSLSPTGGEETQYF.

The chain recombines TRBV21-1 with TRBJ1-1. TRBV21-1 is labeled a pseudogene. The CDR3 extends over 16 amino acids. The DNA for the CDR3 is TGTGCCAGCAGCAAAGCCACGAGGGAACAGAACACTGAAGCTTTCTTT. It is translated as CASSKATREQNTEAFF.

The J gene is TRBJ2-5, the V gene TRBV5-4; D might be TRBD2 (6 bases). CDR3 size: 16 residues. Between the trimmed V and J ends, which lost 0 bases and 5 bases, there was a span of 17 bases. The germline CDR1 and CDR2 sequences are SGHNT and YYREEE (reference sequence). CDR3 DNA sequence: TGTGCCAGCAGCTTGGGGTCGCGCGTGGGGGGTGAGACCCAGTACTTC. Protein sequence: CASSLGSRVGGETQYF.

The chain couples TRBV10-1 to TRBJ1-2; D ambiguous. The CDR3 runs to 12 residues. Trimming stripped 10 bases from V and 5 bases from J, with 14 bases between. Germline CDR1 is WNHNN and CDR2 is SYGVQD (reference sequence). This chain's CDR3 is CAITTGLYGYTF. CDR3 nucleotides: TGCGCCATCACAACCGGCCTATATGGCTACACCTTC.

The rearrangement joins TRBV4-2 to TRBJ1-3, with D possibly matching TRBD1 (6 bases). Germline CDR1 is LGHNA and CDR2 is YNFKEQ. V was shortened by 0 bases and J by 0 bases, with 9 bases between the two germline ends. This CDR3 has 16 residues. The CDR3 region has the DNA TGTGCCAGCAGCCAAGAAGTAGGGGGCTCTGGAAACACCATATATTTT. Amino acids: CASSQEVGGSGNTIYF.

This clone appeared a few times. This chain connects TRBV6-1 to TRBJ2-2, with D perhaps being TRBD1 or TRBD2 (5 bases each). This CDR3 region has 15 residues. Germline loops: CDR1 MNHNS, CDR2 SASEGT. V dropped 7 bases and J dropped 6 bases, with 18 bases sitting between them. The CDR3, as DNA: TGTGCCAGCACTCTAACCCGGGACGATTCCGGGGAGCTGTTTTTT. Its translation: CASTLTRDDSGELFF.

This chain uses TRBV5-6 with TRBJ1-3; no reliable D call. The CDR3 covers 15 residues. Germline CDR1 reads SGHDT; CDR2 reads YYEEEE. V lost 3 bases and J 0 bases, leaving 10 bases between the germline ends. The CDR3 DNA follows: TGTGCCAGCAGCTCGGACGGACTCTCTGGAAACACCATATATTTT. As protein: CASSSDGLSGNTIYF.

The chain recombines TRBV19 with TRBJ2-7, with 7 bases matching TRBD1. The V gene end was trimmed by 4 bases and the J gene end by 6 bases; junction bases not matched to a gene: 9. This CDR3 is 14 amino acids long. Germline CDR1 reads LNHDA; CDR2 reads SQIVND (reference sequence). DNA of the CDR3: TGTGCCAGTAGTAGAAGTCAGGGGGTGGGCGAGCAGTACTTC. This encodes CASSRSQGVGEQYF.

The chain carries TRBV6-5 and TRBJ2-7, with TRBD2 identical over 8 bases. V gave up 6 bases and J gave up 3 bases; unmatched junction bases: 4. CDR1 MNHEY and CDR2 SVGAGI come from the germline V gene. This CDR3 contains 13 residues. CDR3 nucleotides: TGTGCCAGCAGCCCGGGGGGGATCTACGAGCAGTACTTC. Protein: CASSPGGIYEQYF.

The sample holds a few counts of this clone. The chain has TRBV14 and TRBJ1-2, with D unresolved. The CDR3 has 14 residues. Germline loops: CDR1 SGHDN, CDR2 FVKESK. V was pared by 0 bases and J by 5 bases, with 10 bases between. CDR3 coding DNA: TGTGCCAGCAGCCAAGAGGCAGGCCAATATGGCTACACCTTC. Amino acid sequence: CASSQEAGQYGYTF.

J is TRBJ1-2 and V is TRBV4-1; TRBD1 agrees at 8 bases. This CDR3 spans 16 amino acids. V was pared by 0 bases and J by 2 bases, with 5 bases of the junction left unmatched. Germline V lookup: CDR1 MGHRA, CDR2 YSYEKL. DNA for the CDR3: TGCGCCAGCAGCCAAGAGCCAGGGGGCGTCAACTATGGCTACACCTTC. This encodes CASSQEPGGVNYGYTF.

This chain connects TRBV30 to TRBJ1-3, with D hard to call. This CDR3 contains 15 residues. Trimming took off 2 bases at V and 0 bases at J, with 11 bases between the two ends. The germline V gene encodes CDR1 GTSNPN and CDR2 SVGIG (reference sequence). The DNA of the CDR3 is TGTGCCTGGAGTTCTGAGACGAGCTCTGGAAACACCATATATTTT. This gives the protein CAWSSETSSGNTIYF.